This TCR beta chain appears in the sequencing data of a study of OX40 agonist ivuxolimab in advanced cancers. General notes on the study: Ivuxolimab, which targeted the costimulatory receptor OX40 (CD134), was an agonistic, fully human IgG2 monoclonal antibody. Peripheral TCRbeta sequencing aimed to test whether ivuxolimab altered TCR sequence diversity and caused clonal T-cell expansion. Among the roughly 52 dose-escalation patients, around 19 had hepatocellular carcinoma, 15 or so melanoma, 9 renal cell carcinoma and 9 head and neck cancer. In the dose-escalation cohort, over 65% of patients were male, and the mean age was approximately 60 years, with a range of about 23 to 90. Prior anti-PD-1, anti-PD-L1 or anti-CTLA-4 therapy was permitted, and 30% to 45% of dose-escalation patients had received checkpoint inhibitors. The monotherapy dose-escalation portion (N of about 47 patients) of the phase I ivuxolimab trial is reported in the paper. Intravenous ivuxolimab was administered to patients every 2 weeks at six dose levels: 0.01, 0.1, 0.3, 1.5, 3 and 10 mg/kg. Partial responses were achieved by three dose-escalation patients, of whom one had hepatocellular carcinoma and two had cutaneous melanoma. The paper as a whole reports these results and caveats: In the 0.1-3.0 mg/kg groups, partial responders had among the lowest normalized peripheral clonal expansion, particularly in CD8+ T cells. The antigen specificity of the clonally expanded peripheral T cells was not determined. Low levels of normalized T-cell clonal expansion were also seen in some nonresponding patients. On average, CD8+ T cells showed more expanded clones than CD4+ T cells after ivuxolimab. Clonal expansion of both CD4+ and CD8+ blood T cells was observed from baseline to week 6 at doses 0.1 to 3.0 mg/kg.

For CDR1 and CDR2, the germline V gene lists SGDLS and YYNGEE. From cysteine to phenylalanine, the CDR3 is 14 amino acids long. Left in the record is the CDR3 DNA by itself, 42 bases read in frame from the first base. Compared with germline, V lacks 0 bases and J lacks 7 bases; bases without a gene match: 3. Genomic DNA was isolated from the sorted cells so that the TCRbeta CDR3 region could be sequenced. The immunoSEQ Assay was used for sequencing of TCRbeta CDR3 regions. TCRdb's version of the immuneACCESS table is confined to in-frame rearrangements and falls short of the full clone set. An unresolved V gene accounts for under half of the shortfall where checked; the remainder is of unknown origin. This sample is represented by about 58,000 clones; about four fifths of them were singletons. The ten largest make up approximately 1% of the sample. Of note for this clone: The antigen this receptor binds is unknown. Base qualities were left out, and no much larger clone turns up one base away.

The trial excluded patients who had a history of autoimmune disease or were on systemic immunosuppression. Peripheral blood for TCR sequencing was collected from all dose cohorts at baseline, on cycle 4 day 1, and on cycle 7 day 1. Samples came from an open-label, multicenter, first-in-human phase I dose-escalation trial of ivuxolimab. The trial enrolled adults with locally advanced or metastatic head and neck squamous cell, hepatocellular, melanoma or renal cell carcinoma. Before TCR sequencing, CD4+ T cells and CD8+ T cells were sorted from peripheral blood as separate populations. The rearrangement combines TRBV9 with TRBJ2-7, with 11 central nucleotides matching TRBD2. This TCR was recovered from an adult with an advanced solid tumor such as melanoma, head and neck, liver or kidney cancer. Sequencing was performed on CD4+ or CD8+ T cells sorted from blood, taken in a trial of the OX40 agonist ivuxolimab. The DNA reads TGTGCCAGCAGCGTAGACAGACTAGCGGGAGAGCAGTACTTC. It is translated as CASSVDRLAGEQYF.